This TCR beta chain emerged from a study of regulatory T cells in long-lasting Graves disease (dated by TCRdb to about 2021). In terms of the full investigation: Persistent Graves' disease was defined as persistently positive TSH receptor autoantibodies together with antithyroid drug treatment for over 5 years. Persistent Graves' disease patients were compared with newly diagnosed Graves' disease patients by peripheral blood TCR sequencing and RNA sequencing. The study was conducted in China and was registered as a clinical trial. A total of 33 samples underwent TCR sequencing, from roughly 13 patients with persistent Graves' disease and approximately 20 patients with newly diagnosed Graves' disease. On average, persistent Graves' disease patients in the clinical cohort had been on antithyroid drugs for about 9.7 years. General study outcomes and caveats: More public clonotypes were shared among persistent patients (more than 2,500) than among newly diagnosed patients (roughly 1,000). Because the primary lesion, thyroid tissue, could not be accessed, the study looked at peripheral blood alone. Sequencing and analysis were restricted to the TCR beta chain. Persistent Graves' disease patients showed lower TCR Shannon entropy and fewer highly expanded clones than newly diagnosed patients, suggesting clonal expansion. Preferential use of TRBV28, TRBJ1-2 and TRBJ2-5 was observed in persistent disease, whereas TRBV20-1 and TRBJ2-1 were favored in newly diagnosed disease. The small sample size was acknowledged by the authors as a limitation that may reduce accuracy.

This clonotype appeared many times. The antigen this receptor binds is unknown. Qualities for individual bases were not recorded, and no much larger clone is one base off. The time point label on this specimen signifies: persistent/refractory GD, antithyroid drugs over 5 years with positive TRAb. For both TCR sequencing and RNA sequencing, RNA was extracted from PBMCs in TRIzol. Graves' disease was diagnosed according to American Thyroid Association guidelines. Patients for the study were recruited at an endocrinology department in Xi'an, China. From each patient, approximately 10 milliliters of peripheral blood was collected into an EDTA anticoagulant tube. Ficoll Paque Plus density gradient separation was used to isolate PBMCs, and no additional T cell sorting was done. An Agilent 2100 Bioanalyzer and agarose gel were used to assess RNA quality, and a NanoDrop 2000 was used to measure RNA concentration.

The library was produced with multiplex PCR. Sequencing was carried out with an Illumina HiSeq 4000. TCR beta libraries were built with iRepertoire HTBI primers and Arm-PCR amplification of CDR3 regions. Gel purification was performed on PCR products prior to sequencing. In the original analysis: Gene usage analysis of CDR3 amino acid clonotypes used the 62 TRBV and around 13 TRBJ segments found across samples. Filtered high-quality paired reads were merged into contigs using COPE and FqMerger. Contigs were aligned with BLAST to IMGT TRBV, TRBD and TRBJ reference genes, and CDR3 was defined per IMGT. Any clonotype with a frequency above 0.1% was classified as a highly expanded clone. Shannon entropy was used to measure repertoire diversity, and the Gini coefficient was used to measure V-J evenness. Clonotypes shared by more than one individual were considered public. Starting from the raw public reads, TCRdb applied fastp trimming at Q25, assembled clones with MiXCR and retained in-frame beta chains. Entries are consolidated by CDR3 protein sequence, retaining the most common genes and DNA. None of the V and J calls come from the authors' own analysis; TCRdb made them. The sample data list about 470,000 distinct CDR3 sequences, and less than 25% of these were observed just once. In total, the top ten clones hold 6.5% to 10% of the sample.

The CDR3 measures 13 amino acids from cysteine to phenylalanine. Only the CDR3 portion is preserved as DNA: 39 bases, with reading frame beginning at the first base. The CDR1 and CDR2 encoded by the germline V gene are MNHGY and SVAAGI. V gives up 4 bases and J gives up 3 bases, and the segment between their germline ends measures 9 bases. Here the sequenced sample was peripheral blood mononuclear cells (PBMCs), taken when the disease was refractory, from a patient treated with antithyroid drugs. The receptor's source is a female donor with Graves disease. This sequence uses TRBV6-9 and TRBJ1-1; D gene: possibly TRBD1, on 5 matching bases. The nucleotide sequence reads as follows: TGTGCCAGCAGTTGGGACGGAGACACTGAAGCTTTCTTT. Translation gives CASSWDGDTEAFF.